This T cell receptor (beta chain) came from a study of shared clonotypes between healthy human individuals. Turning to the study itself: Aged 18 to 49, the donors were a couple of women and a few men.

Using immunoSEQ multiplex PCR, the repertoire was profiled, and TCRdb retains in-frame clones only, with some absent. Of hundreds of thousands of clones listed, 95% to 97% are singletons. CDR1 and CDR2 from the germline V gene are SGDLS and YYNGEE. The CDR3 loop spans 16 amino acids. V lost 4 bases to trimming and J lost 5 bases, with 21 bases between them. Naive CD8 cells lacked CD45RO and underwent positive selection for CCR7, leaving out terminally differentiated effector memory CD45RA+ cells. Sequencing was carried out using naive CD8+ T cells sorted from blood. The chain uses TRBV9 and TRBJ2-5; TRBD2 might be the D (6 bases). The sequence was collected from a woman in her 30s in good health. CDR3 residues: CASSHQGGGASETQYF. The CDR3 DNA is TGTGCCAGCAGCCACCAGGGCGGAGGGGCCTCGGAGACCCAGTACTTC.